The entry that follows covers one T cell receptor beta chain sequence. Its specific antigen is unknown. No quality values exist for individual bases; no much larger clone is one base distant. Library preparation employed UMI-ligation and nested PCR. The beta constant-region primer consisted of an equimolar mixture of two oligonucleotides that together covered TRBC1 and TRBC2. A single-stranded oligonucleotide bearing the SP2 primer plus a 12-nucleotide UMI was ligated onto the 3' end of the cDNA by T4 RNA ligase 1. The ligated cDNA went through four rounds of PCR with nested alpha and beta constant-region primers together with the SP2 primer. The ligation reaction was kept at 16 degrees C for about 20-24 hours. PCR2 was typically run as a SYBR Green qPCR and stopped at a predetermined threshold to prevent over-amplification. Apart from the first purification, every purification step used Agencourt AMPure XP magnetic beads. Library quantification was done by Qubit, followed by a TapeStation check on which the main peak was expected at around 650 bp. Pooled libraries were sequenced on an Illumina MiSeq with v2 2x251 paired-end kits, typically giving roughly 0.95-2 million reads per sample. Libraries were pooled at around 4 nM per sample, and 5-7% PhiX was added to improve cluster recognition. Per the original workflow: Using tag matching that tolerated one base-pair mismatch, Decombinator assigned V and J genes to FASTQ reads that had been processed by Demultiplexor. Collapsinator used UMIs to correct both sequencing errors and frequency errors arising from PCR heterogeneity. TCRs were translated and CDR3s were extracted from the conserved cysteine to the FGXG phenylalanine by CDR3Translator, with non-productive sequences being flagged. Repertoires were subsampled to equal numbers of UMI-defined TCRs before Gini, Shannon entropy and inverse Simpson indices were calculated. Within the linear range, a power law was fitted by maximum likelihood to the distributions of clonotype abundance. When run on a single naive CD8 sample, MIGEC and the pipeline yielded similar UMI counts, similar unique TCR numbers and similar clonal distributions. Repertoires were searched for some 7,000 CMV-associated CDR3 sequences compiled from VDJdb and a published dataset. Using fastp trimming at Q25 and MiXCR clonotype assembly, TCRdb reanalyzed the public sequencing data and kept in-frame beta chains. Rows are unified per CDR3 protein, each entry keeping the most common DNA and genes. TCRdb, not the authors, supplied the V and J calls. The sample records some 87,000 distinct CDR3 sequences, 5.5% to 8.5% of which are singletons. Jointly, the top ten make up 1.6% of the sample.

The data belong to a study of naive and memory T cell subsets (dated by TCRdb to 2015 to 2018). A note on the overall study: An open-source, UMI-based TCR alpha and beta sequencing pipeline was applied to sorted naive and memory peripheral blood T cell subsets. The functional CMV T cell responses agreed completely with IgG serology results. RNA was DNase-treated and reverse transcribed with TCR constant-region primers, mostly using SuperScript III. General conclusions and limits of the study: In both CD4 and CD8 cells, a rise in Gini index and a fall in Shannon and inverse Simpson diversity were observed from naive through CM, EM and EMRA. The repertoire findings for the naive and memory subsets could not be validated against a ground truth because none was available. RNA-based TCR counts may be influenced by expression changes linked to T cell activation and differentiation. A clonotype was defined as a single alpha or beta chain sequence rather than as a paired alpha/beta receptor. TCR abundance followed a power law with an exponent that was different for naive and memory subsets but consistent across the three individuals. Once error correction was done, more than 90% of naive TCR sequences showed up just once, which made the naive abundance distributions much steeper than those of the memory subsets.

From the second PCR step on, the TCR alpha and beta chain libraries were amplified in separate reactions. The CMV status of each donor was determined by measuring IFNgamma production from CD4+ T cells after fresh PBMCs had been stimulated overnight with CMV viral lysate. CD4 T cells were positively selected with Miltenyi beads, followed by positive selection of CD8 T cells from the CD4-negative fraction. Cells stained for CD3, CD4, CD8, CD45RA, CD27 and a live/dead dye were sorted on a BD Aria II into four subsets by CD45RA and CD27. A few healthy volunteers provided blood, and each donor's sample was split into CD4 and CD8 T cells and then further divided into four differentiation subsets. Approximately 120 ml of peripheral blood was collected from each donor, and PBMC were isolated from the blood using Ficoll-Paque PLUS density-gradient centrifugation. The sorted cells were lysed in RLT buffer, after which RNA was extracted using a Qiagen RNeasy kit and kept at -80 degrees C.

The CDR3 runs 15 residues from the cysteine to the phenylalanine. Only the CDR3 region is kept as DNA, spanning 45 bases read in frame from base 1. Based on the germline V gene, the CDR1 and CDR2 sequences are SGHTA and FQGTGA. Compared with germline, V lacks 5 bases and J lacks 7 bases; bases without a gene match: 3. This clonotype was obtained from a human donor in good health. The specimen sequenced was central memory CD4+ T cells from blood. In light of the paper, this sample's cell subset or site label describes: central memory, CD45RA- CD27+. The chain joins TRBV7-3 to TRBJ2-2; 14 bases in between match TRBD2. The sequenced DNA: TGTGCCAGCAGCCGGACTAGCGGGAGGCGCGGGGAGCTGTTTTTT. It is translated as CASSRTSGRRGELFF.